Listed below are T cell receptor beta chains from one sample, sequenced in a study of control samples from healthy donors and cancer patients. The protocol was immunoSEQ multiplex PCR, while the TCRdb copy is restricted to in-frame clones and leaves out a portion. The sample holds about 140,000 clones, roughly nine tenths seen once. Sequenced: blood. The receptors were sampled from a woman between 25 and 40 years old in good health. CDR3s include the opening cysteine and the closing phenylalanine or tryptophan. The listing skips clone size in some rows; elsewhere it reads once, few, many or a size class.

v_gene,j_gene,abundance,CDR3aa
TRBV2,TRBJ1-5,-,CASSEALGVQPQHF
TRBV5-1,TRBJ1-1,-,CASSPTRLNTEAFF
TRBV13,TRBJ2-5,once,CASSSKDRGQETQYF
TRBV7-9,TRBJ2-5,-,CASSPKRRVQETQYF
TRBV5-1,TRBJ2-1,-,CASRVGGGSYNEQFF
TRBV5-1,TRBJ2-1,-,CASRPTSGRGNEQFF
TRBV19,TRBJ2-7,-,CASSIGGGTGYEQYF
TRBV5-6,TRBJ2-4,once,CASSFGVGGIQYF
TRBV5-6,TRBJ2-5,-,CASSLVGGHQETQYF
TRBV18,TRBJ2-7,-,CASSPRTSGSFYEQYF
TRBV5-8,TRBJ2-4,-,CASPWWGSAKNIQYF
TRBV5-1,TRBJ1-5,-,CASSPGPGRSNQPQHF
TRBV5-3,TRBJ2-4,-,CARSLGDVSLAKNIQYF
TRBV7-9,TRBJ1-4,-,CASSPRDSSNEKLFF
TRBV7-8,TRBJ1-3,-,CASSSGQGLGNTIYF
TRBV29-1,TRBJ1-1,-,CSVRKGQGAGEAFF
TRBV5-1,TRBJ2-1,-,CASSLGLAGYNEQFF
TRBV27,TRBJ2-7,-,CARRKTGYEQYF
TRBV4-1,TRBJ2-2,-,CASGDTELADTGELFF
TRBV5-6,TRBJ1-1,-,CASSLPPPGANTEAFF
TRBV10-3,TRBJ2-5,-,CAIAPGAQETQYF
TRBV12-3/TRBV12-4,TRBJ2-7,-,CASSLREYEQYF
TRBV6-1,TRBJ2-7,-,CASSEVLHYEQYF
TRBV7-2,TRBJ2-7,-,CASSPRQGTYEQYF
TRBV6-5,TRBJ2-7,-,CASSWGPLEQYF
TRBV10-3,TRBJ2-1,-,CAISEGGRAGEQFF